These T cell receptor beta chains were read from a single sample in a study of blood T cells in healthy people across ages. TCRdb analysed the 5' RACE reads with MiXCR anew, one entry per CDR3 protein. Of more than 1 million distinct CDR3 sequences detected, around 43% appear once; the ten largest clones hold over 15%. The sample taken for sequencing was blood. These receptors were obtained from a woman aged 55-69 years in good health. The CDR3 runs from the conserved cysteine through the conserved F or W. A D gene is named only where the DNA matches it firmly. Not every row has a clone size; where given, it reads once, few, many or a size class.

J,length,size,V,D,CDR3,DNA
TRBJ2-7,14,.,TRBV5-1,TRBD1,CASSLDRGRNEQYF,TGCGCCAGCAGCTTGGACAGGGGGCGAAACGAGCAGTACTTC
TRBJ1-2,14,few,TRBV3-1,.,CASSQDTAGYGYTF,TGTGCCAGCAGCCAAGATACGGCAGGCTATGGCTACACCTTC
TRBJ2-5,15,.,TRBV4-2,TRBD1,CASSQGQGNQETQYF,TGTGCCAGCAGCCAAGGACAGGGAAACCAAGAGACCCAGTACTTC
TRBJ2-1,15,.,TRBV7-8,TRBD2,CASSLMGGPYNEQFF,TGTGCCAGCAGCTTAATGGGAGGGCCCTACAATGAGCAGTTCTTC
TRBJ2-1,16,.,TRBV7-6,.,CASSFGVTSSYNEQFF,TGTGCCAGCAGCTTTGGGGTTACGAGCTCCTACAATGAGCAGTTCTTC
TRBJ2-1,15,.,TRBV20-1,TRBD2,CSARYSSGRSTEQFF,TGCAGTGCTAGGTACTCTAGCGGGAGATCTACTGAGCAGTTCTTC
TRBJ2-1,13,.,TRBV6-2/TRBV6-3,.,CASSDTGRYEQFF,TGTGCCAGCAGTGACACCGGACGGTATGAGCAGTTCTTC
TRBJ2-7,15,many,TRBV12-3/TRBV12-4,.,CASRPTPAGTYEQYF,TGTGCCAGCAGACCAACACCCGCAGGAACCTACGAGCAGTACTTC
TRBJ2-3,16,.,TRBV7-2,.,CASSRQLGLRTDTQYF,TGTGCCAGCAGCCGGCAATTGGGCCTCCGCACAGATACGCAGTATTTT
TRBJ2-2,21,.,TRBV4-2,TRBD2,CASSQDSGGSSGSWYTGELFF,TGTGCCAGCAGCCAAGATTCGGGGGGTTCTAGCGGGAGTTGGTACACCGGGGAGCTGTTTTTT
TRBJ1-4,17,.,TRBV7-6,.,CASSLDVRGVANEKLFF,TGTGCCAGCAGCTTAGACGTAAGGGGAGTAGCTAATGAAAAACTGTTTTTT
TRBJ2-3,14,few,TRBV11-2,.,CASSLGSGSDTQYF,TGTGCCAGCAGCTTAGGGTCGGGGTCAGATACGCAGTATTTT
TRBJ2-7,15,.,TRBV6-6,.,CASSYANRGGNEQYF,TGTGCCAGCAGTTACGCAAATAGGGGGGGTAACGAGCAGTACTTC
TRBJ2-5,14,few,TRBV27,TRBD1,CASRRDRGFETQYF,TGTGCCAGCAGACGGGACAGGGGGTTTGAGACCCAGTACTTC
TRBJ2-5,15,few,TRBV11-2,.,CASSLDRGQQETQYF,TGTGCCAGCAGCTTAGATCGTGGGCAGCAAGAGACCCAGTACTTC
TRBJ2-1,16,.,TRBV7-9,TRBD2,CASSSRGGRATYEQFF,TGTGCCAGCAGCTCCCGGGGAGGGAGGGCCACGTATGAGCAGTTCTTC
TRBJ2-7,16,few,TRBV27,.,CASRLQRSGRTYEQYF,TGTGCCAGCCGTCTCCAGAGGTCGGGAAGAACCTACGAGCAGTACTTC
TRBJ1-2,13,many,TRBV4-1,.,CASSQVEGYGYTF,TGCGCCAGCAGCCAAGTGGAGGGCTATGGCTACACCTTC
TRBJ2-5,14,few,TRBV29-1,.,CSVGYDRDSGEQYF,TGCAGCGTTGGCTACGACAGGGATTCGGGGGAGCAGTACTTC
TRBJ2-2,13,.,TRBV5-1,.,CASTDRSTGELFF,TGCGCCAGTACCGACAGGAGCACCGGGGAGCTGTTTTTT
TRBJ2-5,15,few,TRBV27,TRBD1,CASSTQGTGIETQYF,TGTGCCAGCAGTACCCAGGGGACAGGGATAGAGACCCAGTACTTC
TRBJ2-7,15,.,TRBV28,.,CASSLWGDHSYEQYF,TGTGCCAGCAGTTTATGGGGGGACCACTCCTACGAGCAGTACTTC
TRBJ1-1,13,.,TRBV6-6,.,CASLPPLGTEAFF,TGTGCCAGTCTACCTCCTTTGGGGACTGAAGCTTTCTTT
TRBJ2-7,13,.,TRBV28,.,CACSPGRPHEQYF,TGTGCCTGCAGTCCTGGCCGTCCCCACGAGCAGTACTTC
TRBJ1-2,16,.,TRBV6-5,.,CASSPVTGTLSYGYTF,TGTGCCAGCAGTCCTGTAACCGGGACCCTTTCCTATGGCTACACCTTC
TRBJ2-7,15,.,TRBV10-3,TRBD1,CAILGAGTVGYEQYF,TGTGCCATACTAGGGGCCGGGACAGTGGGGTACGAGCAGTACTTC
TRBJ1-2,13,.,TRBV4-1,.,CASSPRTDYGYTF,TGCGCCAGCAGCCCGCGGACAGACTATGGCTACACCTTC
TRBJ2-7,12,few,TRBV27,TRBD1,CASSTQGVEQYF,TGTGCCAGCAGTACACAGGGGGTCGAGCAGTACTTC
TRBJ2-1,12,.,TRBV5-1,TRBD2,CASRGTNNEQFF,TGCGCCAGCAGAGGGACTAACAATGAGCAGTTCTTC